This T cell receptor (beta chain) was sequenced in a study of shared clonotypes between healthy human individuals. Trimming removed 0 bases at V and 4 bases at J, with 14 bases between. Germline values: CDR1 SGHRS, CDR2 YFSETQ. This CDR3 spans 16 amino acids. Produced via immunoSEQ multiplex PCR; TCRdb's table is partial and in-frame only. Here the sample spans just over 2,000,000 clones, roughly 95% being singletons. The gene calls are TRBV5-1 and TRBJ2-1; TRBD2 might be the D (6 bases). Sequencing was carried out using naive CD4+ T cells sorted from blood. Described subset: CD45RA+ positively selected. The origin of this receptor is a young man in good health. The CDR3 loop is CASSLAAGTSYNEQFF. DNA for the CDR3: TGCGCCAGCAGCTTGGCGGCGGGGACGTCGTACAATGAGCAGTTCTTC.